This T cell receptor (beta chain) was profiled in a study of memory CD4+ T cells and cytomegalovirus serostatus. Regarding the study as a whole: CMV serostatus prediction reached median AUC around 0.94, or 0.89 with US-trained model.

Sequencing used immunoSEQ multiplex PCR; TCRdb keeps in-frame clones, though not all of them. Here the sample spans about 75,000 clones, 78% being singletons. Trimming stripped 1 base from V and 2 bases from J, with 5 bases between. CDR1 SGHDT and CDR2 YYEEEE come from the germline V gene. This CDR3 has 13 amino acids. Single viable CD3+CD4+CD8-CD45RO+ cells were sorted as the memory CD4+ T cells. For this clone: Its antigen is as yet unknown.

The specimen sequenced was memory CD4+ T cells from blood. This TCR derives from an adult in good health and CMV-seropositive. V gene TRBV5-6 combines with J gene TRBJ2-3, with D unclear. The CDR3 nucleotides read TGTGCCAGCAGCTTGAACCCCACAGATACGCAGTATTTT. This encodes CASSLNPTDTQYF.